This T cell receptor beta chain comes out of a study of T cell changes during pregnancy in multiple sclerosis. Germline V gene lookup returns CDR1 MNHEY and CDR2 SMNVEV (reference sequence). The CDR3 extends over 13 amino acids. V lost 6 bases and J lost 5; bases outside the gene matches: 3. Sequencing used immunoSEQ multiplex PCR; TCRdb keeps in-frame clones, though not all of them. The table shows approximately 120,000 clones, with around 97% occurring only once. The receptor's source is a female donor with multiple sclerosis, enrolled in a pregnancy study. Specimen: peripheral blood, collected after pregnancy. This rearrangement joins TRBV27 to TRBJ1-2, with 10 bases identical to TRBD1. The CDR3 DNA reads TGTGCCAGCAGCCTGGGACAGGGGTATGGCTACACCTTC. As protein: CASSLGQGYGYTF.